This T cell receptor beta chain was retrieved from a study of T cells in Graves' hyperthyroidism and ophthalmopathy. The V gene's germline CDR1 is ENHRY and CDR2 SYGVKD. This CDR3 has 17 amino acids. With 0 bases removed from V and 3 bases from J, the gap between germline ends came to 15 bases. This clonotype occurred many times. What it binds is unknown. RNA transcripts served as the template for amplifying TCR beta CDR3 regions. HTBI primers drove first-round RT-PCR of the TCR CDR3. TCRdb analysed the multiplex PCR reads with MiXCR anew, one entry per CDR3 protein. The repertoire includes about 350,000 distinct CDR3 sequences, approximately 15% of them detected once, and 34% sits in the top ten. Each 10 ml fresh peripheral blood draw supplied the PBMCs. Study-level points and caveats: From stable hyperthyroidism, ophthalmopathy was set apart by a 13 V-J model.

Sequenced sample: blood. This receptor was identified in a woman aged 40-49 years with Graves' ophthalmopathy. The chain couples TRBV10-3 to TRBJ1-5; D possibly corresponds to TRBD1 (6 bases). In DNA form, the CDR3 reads TGTGCCATCAGTGAGTCGATTCCAGGGGCGAACAATCAGCCCCAGCATTTT. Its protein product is CAISESIPGANNQPQHF.